This entry describes one T cell receptor beta chain. The entry originates in a study of Graves' ophthalmopathy and Graves' hyperthyroidism. Amplification of the TCR beta CDR3 regions used RNA transcripts (as template). First-round RT-PCR with HTBI primers preceded a second-round multiplex PCR. TCRdb independently ran MiXCR on the multiplex PCR reads; one entry per CDR3 protein. This sample yields approximately 1.2 million distinct CDR3 sequences, of which about two fifths are seen a single time; roughly 11% belongs to the top ten. This CDR3 is built from 13 residues. V was pared by 5 bases and J by 9 bases, with 8 bases of the junction left unmatched.

Sequencing was carried out using peripheral blood or thyroid tissue (not recorded which). This TCR derives from an adult man with Graves' hyperthyroidism. The chain has TRBV12-3 or TRBV12-4 and TRBJ2-7; TRBD1 matches at 9 bases. This CDR3 is CASSPGQGSVQYF. CDR3 coding DNA: TGTGCCAGCAGTCCGGGACAGGGATCGGTGCAGTACTTC.